The 27 T cell receptor beta chains below all came from one sample that was sequenced in a study of early T cells in non-severe SARS-CoV-2 infection. TCRdb re-called the 5' RACE reads with MiXCR, one entry per CDR3 protein. The repertoire holds about 56,000 distinct CDR3 sequences, with about 14% as singletons. The source material was whole blood, sampled at baseline. These receptors all stem from an adult who was a healthcare worker with PCR-confirmed SARS-CoV-2 infection or an uninfected control (not recorded which).

This clonotype was counted between two and nine times. The chain couples TRBV7-9 to TRBJ1-3, with no clear D. Trimming removed 1 base at V and 2 bases at J, with 6 bases between. CDR3 length equals 14 residues. Germline V lookup: CDR1 SEHNR, CDR2 FQNEAQ (reference sequence). CDR3 region: CASSLGITGNTIYF. CDR3 DNA: TGTGCCAGCAGCTTAGGGATCACTGGAAACACCATATATTTT.

The gene calls are TRBV5-1 and TRBJ2-1; D is uncertain. The CDR3 is 13 residues long. Germline lookup yields CDR1 SGHRS and CDR2 YFSETQ. Trimming stripped 3 bases from V and 13 bases from J, with 17 bases between. CDR3 amino acids: CASSSPGWASQFF. The DNA of the CDR3 is TGCGCCAGCAGCTCCCCCGGGTGGGCTAGTCAGTTCTTC. Full variable domain (missing parts from reference TRBV5-1 and TRBJ2-1): KAGVTQTPRYLIKTRGQQVTLSCSPISGHRSVSWYQQTPGQGLQFLFEYFSETQRNKGNFPGRFSGRQFSNSRSEMNVSTLELGDSALYLCASSSPGWASQFFGPGTRLTVL.

The chain carries TRBV5-1 and TRBJ1-1; no clear D. This CDR3 has 13 residues. Germline CDR1 SGHRS, CDR2 YFSETQ. The V and J ends lost 0 bases and 1 base respectively, with 4 bases between them. The CDR3 protein is CASSLEANTEAFF. The DNA of the CDR3 is TGCGCCAGCAGCTTGGAGGCGAACACTGAAGCTTTCTTT. The entire variable domain, with the rest obtained from reference TRBV5-1 and TRBJ1-1, is as follows: KAGVTQTPRYLIKTRGQQVTLSCSPISGHRSVSWYQQTPGQGLQFLFEYFSETQRNKGNFPGRFSGRQFSNSRSEMNVSTLELGDSALYLCASSLEANTEAFFGQGTRLTVV.

This clonotype was detected many times. V and J are TRBV20-1 and TRBJ2-3; D may correspond to TRBD1 or TRBD2 (5 bases each). V lost 3 bases to trimming and J lost 6 bases, with 19 bases between them. The CDR3 spans 15 residues. Germline V CDR1 and CDR2: DFQATT, SNEGSKA (reference sequence). In nucleotides, the CDR3 is TGCAGTGCTAGTAGGGGCGAGAGGGGACCGGATACGCAGTATTTT. It translates to CSASRGERGPDTQYF.

In its sample, this clonotype was seen a few times. The genes are TRBV7-9 and TRBJ2-6, with 13 bases lining up with TRBD2. Germline V gene lookup returns CDR1 SEHNR and CDR2 FQNEAQ (reference sequence). This CDR3 is 18 amino acids long. V lost 5 bases to trimming and J lost 1 base; unmatched junction nucleotides: 5. Here the CDR3 DNA reads TGTGCCAGCAGCCAAGGACTAGCGGGAGATTCTGGGGCCAACGTCCTGACTTTC. Amino acids: CASSQGLAGDSGANVLTF.

This clonotype has ten or more counts. V is TRBV7-2 and J is TRBJ1-5; TRBD1 might be the D (5 bases). This CDR3 contains 14 residues. The V gene's germline CDR1 is SGHTA and CDR2 FQGNSA. Trimming shortened V by 3 bases and J by 6 bases, and 12 bases separated the two germline ends. The CDR3 reads CASSFWGMGQPQHF. The DNA of the CDR3 is TGTGCCAGCAGCTTCTGGGGGATGGGTCAGCCCCAGCATTTT.

This clonotype was observed many times. The chain uses TRBV11-2 and TRBJ2-3; the D is unclear. The V gene lost 2 bases and the J gene lost 2 bases, with 8 bases spanning the gap. Per germline, CDR1 SGHAT and CDR2 FQNNGV. The CDR3 totals 14 residues. The CDR3 spells CASSLSTSTDTQYF. The CDR3 region has the DNA TGTGCCAGCAGCTTATCAACCTCCACAGATACGCAGTATTTT.

The rearrangement links TRBV20-1 to TRBJ1-3; the D is unclear. Trimming removed 6 bases at V and 6 bases at J, with 18 bases between. Germline V gene sequence: CDR1 DFQATT, CDR2 SNEGSKA (reference sequence). The CDR3 runs to 14 residues. Written as DNA, the CDR3 is TGCAGTGCCCAACGGAGGCAGGATGAAAACACCATATATTTT. This codes for CSAQRRQDENTIYF.

The J gene is TRBJ2-1, the V gene TRBV11-3; no clear D. V lost 1 base and J 7 bases, leaving 5 bases between the germline ends. This CDR3 has 12 amino acids. CDR1 and CDR2 from the germline V gene are SGHNT and YENEEA. CDR3 nucleotide sequence: TGTGCCAGCAGCTTAGTGGGGAATGAGCAGTTCTTC. Translation: CASSLVGNEQFF. Using reference TRBV11-3 and TRBJ2-1 for the parts outside the CDR3, the full variable domain is EAGVVQSPRYKIIEKKQPVAFWCNPISGHNTLYWYLQNLGQGPELLIRYENEEAVDDSQLPKDRFSAERLKGVDSTLKIQPAELGDSAVYLCASSLVGNEQFFGPGTRLTVL.

This rearrangement joins TRBV20-1 to TRBJ2-3, with D tentatively TRBD2 (6 bases). The germline CDR1 and CDR2 sequences are DFQATT and SNEGSKA (reference sequence). This CDR3 has 15 amino acids. Trimming removed 6 bases at V and 6 bases at J, with 22 bases between. The CDR3: CSAPAASVGRDTQYF. Here the CDR3 DNA reads TGCAGTGCCCCGGCCGCTAGCGTGGGTCGCGATACGCAGTATTTT.

The genes are TRBV2 and TRBJ2-3; D is unclear. CDR1 is SNHLY and CDR2 is FYNNEI in the germline V gene. The V end lost 8 bases, the J end lost 3 bases, and 9 bases lay between the germline ends. The CDR3 is 12 amino acids. CDR3 DNA: TGTGCCAGCGCTCTAGTGACAGATACGCAGTATTTT. It is translated as CASALVTDTQYF.

The CDR3 reads CASSFSPGDTGNTIYF. The CDR3 DNA follows: TGTGCCAGCAGCTTTTCCCCAGGGGATACTGGAAACACCATATATTTT. The chain joins TRBV11-2 to TRBJ1-3; D perhaps matches TRBD1 (6 bases). Germline V gives CDR1 SGHAT, CDR2 FQNNGV. This CDR3 comprises 16 residues. Trimming cost V 3 bases and J 2 bases, with 14 bases left between them.

This clonotype was seen only a few times. The chain is built from TRBV7-9 and TRBJ2-6; D tentatively fits TRBD1 or TRBD2 (5 bases each). Per the germline V gene, CDR1 is SEHNR and CDR2 is FQNEAQ (reference sequence). There are 17 residues in the CDR3. V lost 1 base and J 0 bases, leaving 10 bases between the germline ends. The CDR3 is CASSLVGTLSGANVLTF. CDR3 DNA sequence: TGTGCCAGCAGCTTAGTGGGGACCCTCTCTGGGGCCAACGTCCTGACTTTC.

As to this clonotype: Sequence at one end of the junction differs from germline and may be a read error. The V call is TRBV7-7, the J call TRBJ2-5; TRBD1 agrees at 8 bases. The CDR3 runs to 15 residues. Germline V CDR1 and CDR2: SSHAT, FNYEAQ (reference sequence). The CDR3 DNA sequence: TGTGCTAGCAGCACAATCACGGGACAGGCAGAGACCCAGTACTTC. It yields the protein CASSTITGQAETQYF.

This clonotype was observed a few times. V is TRBV7-2 and J is TRBJ2-7; TRBD1 matches at 11 bases. The ends lost 4 bases at V and 6 bases at J; junction bases unmatched: 8. Germline CDR1 SGHTA, CDR2 FQGNSA. The length of the CDR3 is 15 residues. CDR3 region: CASSWGDRGSLEQYF. Here the CDR3 DNA reads TGTGCCAGCAGCTGGGGGGACAGGGGGTCCCTCGAGCAGTACTTC.

The gene calls are TRBV29-1 and TRBJ1-2; no clear D gene. The length of the CDR3 is 11 residues. The germline gives CDR1 SQVTM, CDR2 ANQGSEA. The germline V and J ends were trimmed by 8 bases and 6 bases, with 13 bases remaining between them. The CDR3 region has the DNA TGCAGCACTCATCATGAGAATGGCTACACCTTC. Translating gives CSTHHENGYTF. Full variable domain (missing parts from reference TRBV29-1 and TRBJ1-2): SAVISQKPSRDICQRGTSLTIQCQVDSQVTMMFWYRQQPGQSLTLIATANQGSEATYESGFVIDKFPISRPNLTFSTLTVSNMSPEDSSIYLCSTHHENGYTFGSGTRLTVV.

This clonotype was counted only a few times. The genes are TRBV11-1 and TRBJ2-7; tentatively, D is TRBD1 or TRBD2 (5 bases each). This CDR3 has 13 amino acids. The germline CDR1 and CDR2 sequences are SGHAT and FQDESV (reference sequence). The germline V and J ends were trimmed by 5 bases and 3 bases, with 11 bases remaining between them. The CDR3 DNA sequence: TGTGCCAGCAGCAGCCGGGGCATCTACGAGCAGTACTTC. Amino acids: CASSSRGIYEQYF.

This clonotype was seen ten or more times. J is TRBJ2-7 and V is TRBV4-1; no clear D. Germline V gene data show CDR1 as MGHRA and CDR2 as YSYEKL. The V end lost 0 bases, the J end lost 1 base, and 4 bases lay between the germline ends. The CDR3 covers 13 residues. CDR3 amino acids: CASSQDLSYEQYF. The CDR3 bases are TGCGCCAGCAGCCAAGACCTGTCCTACGAGCAGTACTTC.

This clonotype was counted many times. This chain links TRBV20-1 with TRBJ2-3; D might be TRBD2 (5 bases). The CDR3 loop spans 14 amino acids. V lost 2 bases and J 2 bases, leaving 11 bases between the germline ends. Germline assignment: CDR1 DFQATT and CDR2 SNEGSKA (reference sequence). This CDR3 is CSARKAANTDTQYF. Here the CDR3 DNA reads TGCAGTGCTAGAAAAGCGGCGAACACAGATACGCAGTATTTT.

The J gene is TRBJ2-3, the V gene TRBV5-1; TRBD1 might be the D (5 bases). CDR3 size: 14 residues. V gave up 0 bases and J gave up 6 bases, with 11 bases separating them. Per the germline V gene, CDR1 is SGHRS and CDR2 is YFSETQ. In DNA, the CDR3 is TGCGCCAGCAGCTTGGACAGGCAAGGGGATACGCAGTATTTT. It codes for CASSLDRQGDTQYF.

The chain has TRBV5-1 and TRBJ2-7; D perhaps matches TRBD2 (5 bases). CDR1 SGHRS and CDR2 YFSETQ come from the germline V gene. The V and J ends lost 2 bases and 3 bases respectively, with 12 bases between them. This CDR3 is built from 14 residues. DNA of the CDR3: TGCGCCAGCAGCTTCGGAGGAGCGTTCTACGAGCAGTACTTC. Amino acids: CASSFGGAFYEQYF.

This clonotype appeared many times. The V gene is TRBV28, the J gene TRBJ1-2; D is uncertain. The CDR3 totals 12 residues. Trimming removed 6 bases from V and 4 bases from J, with 9 bases in between. Germline CDR1 and CDR2: MDHEN and SYDVKM. The CDR3 loop is CASRTGVYGYTF. The CDR3 nucleotides read TGTGCCAGCAGGACGGGCGTCTATGGCTACACCTTC.

By sample share, this clonotype is medium-sized. The rearrangement links TRBV19 to TRBJ2-2, with D unclear. V lost 3 bases to trimming and J lost 4 bases, with 6 bases between them. Germline V gives CDR1 LNHDA, CDR2 SQIVND (reference sequence). The CDR3 totals 13 residues. The CDR3 DNA sequence: TGTGCCAGTAGTATGGGTGGCACCGGGGAGCTGTTTTTT. Translated: CASSMGGTGELFF.

The chain uses TRBV6-5 and TRBJ2-7, with D tentatively TRBD1 (5 bases). Deletions cut 5 bases from V and 3 bases from J, with 8 bases between. Germline CDR1 and CDR2: MNHEY and SVGAGI. The CDR3 runs 12 residues. CDR3 DNA sequence: TGTGCCAGCAGTGAAGGGGACTACGAGCAGTACTTC. Translating it yields CASSEGDYEQYF.

In its sample, this clonotype was seen a few times. V and J are TRBV12-3 or TRBV12-4 and TRBJ2-5; tentatively, D is TRBD1 (5 bases). V gave up 5 bases and J gave up 4 bases, with 14 bases separating them. This CDR3 contains 14 residues. Written as DNA, the CDR3 is TGTGCCAGCAGTCGTCCTGGAAGGGGAGAGACCCAGTACTTC. Protein: CASSRPGRGETQYF.

CDR3 amino acids: CASSEWLGDTEAFF. In DNA form, the CDR3 reads TGTGCCAGCAGTGAATGGCTGGGGGACACTGAAGCTTTCTTT. The V gene is TRBV25-1, the J gene TRBJ1-1; D may be TRBD1 (5 bases). The CDR3 runs to 14 residues. Germline assignment: CDR1 MGHDK and CDR2 SYGVNS. With 1 base removed from V and 3 bases from J, the gap between germline ends came to 9 bases.

The table lists this clonotype with a few counts. This sequence joins TRBV5-6 and TRBJ1-2; D remains unclear. CDR1 and CDR2 (germline): SGHDT, YYEEEE. V lost 0 bases and J lost 3, with 12 bases in between. The CDR3 runs 15 residues. The CDR3 DNA sequence: TGTGCCAGCAGCTTGGATCCTGACACCGACTATGGCTACACCTTC. Its protein is CASSLDPDTDYGYTF.